This record covers a single T cell receptor (beta chain). This clonotype has ten or more counts. It lacks a known antigen. No quality values exist for individual bases; no much larger clone is one base distant. The record originates from a study of early T cells in non-severe SARS-CoV-2 infection (dated by TCRdb to about 2021). Study-wide context: Because TCR sequencing relied on bulk RNA taken from unsorted whole blood, pairing of alpha and beta chains was not possible. Overall study results and their limits: VDJdb matching was skewed toward anti-spike CD8 responses and likely underestimated virus-specific expansions, missing private and CD4 specificities.

The library was built by means of 5' RACE. Sequencing was performed on a NextSeq 500. The TCR library protocol attached unique molecular identifiers to individual cDNA molecules to correct for sequencing error and PCR bias. Both TCR alpha and beta chains were sequenced, and tight co-correlation was observed between alpha and beta sequence abundances in each sample. In the authors' own workflow: Decombinator V4 was used to annotate the V gene, J gene and CDR3 of the TCR sequences. TCRs were defined as expanded if a significant change between any two time points was detected under a Poisson model with p below 0.0001. TCR abundances were normalised to the total number of TCRs sequenced per sample and were expressed as counts per million. MAIT TCRs were defined by TRAV1-2 paired with TRAJ12, TRAJ20 or TRAJ33, and iNKT TCRs by TRAV10 paired with TRAJ18. A search of VDJdb, accessed on 1 November 2021, was run for TCRs annotated to CMV, EBV and SARS-CoV-2, with TCRs annotated for multiple antigens excluded. TCRdb reanalyzed the raw reads on its own, using fastp at Q25 for trimming and MiXCR for clone calling, and kept in-frame beta chains. Here each entry gathers all rows of one CDR3 protein and keeps the most common genes and DNA. TCRdb, not the authors, supplied the V and J calls. The sample table shows tens of thousands of distinct CDR3 sequences, and about 4.2% are seen once. Around 4% of the sample lies in the top ten.

The CDR3 runs 13 residues from the cysteine to the phenylalanine. Here the CDR3 DNA is all that survives: 39 bases in frame from base 1. The germline V gene specifies SGHRS as CDR1 and YFSETQ as CDR2. Unmatched junction bases come to 13, with V trimmed by 4 bases and J by 16 bases. A case-control design nested within a healthcare worker cohort in London, UK, was used, with weekly nasopharyngeal swab PCR tests and blood sampling performed. Between 23 and 31 March 2020, the week of the UK lockdown, healthcare workers were enrolled and then followed up weekly for as long as 16 weeks. The TCR was taken from an adult who was a healthcare worker with PCR-confirmed SARS-CoV-2 infection or an uninfected control (not recorded which). Sequencing was done on a sample of whole blood. The chain is assembled from TRBV5-1 and TRBJ2-1, with 8 middle bases fitting TRBD2. The sequenced DNA: TGCGCCAGCAGCCCCGGCGGGGGGATCGGAATATTCTTC. Translated, this gives CASSPGGGIGIFF.